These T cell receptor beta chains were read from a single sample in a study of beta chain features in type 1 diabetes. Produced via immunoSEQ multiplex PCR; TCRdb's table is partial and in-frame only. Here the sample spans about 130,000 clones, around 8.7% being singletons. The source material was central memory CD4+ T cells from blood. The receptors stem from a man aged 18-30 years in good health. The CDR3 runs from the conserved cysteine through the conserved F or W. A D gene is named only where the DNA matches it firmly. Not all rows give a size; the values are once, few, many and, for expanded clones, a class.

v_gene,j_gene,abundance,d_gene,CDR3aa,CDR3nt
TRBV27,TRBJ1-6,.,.,CATETRNSPLHF,TGTGCCACCGAGACAAGGAATTCACCCCTCCACTTT
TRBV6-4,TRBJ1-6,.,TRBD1,CASSYGTGSSYNSPLHF,TGTGCCAGCAGCTACGGGACAGGGAGCTCCTATAATTCACCCCTCCACTTT
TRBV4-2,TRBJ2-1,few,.,CASSQTGDNEQFF,TGTGCCAGCAGCCAGACAGGAGACAATGAGCAGTTCTTC
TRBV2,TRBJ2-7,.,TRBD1,CASRSTGGSYEQYF,TGTGCCAGCAGGTCGACAGGGGGCTCCTACGAGCAGTACTTC
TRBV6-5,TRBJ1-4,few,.,CASSIRQGGEKLFF,TGTGCCAGCAGTATCCGACAAGGAGGGGAAAAACTGTTTTTT
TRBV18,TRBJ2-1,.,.,CASSPPARGDNEQFF,TGTGCCAGCTCACCACCGGCCAGGGGGGACAATGAGCAGTTCTTC
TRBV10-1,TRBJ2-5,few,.,CASILATETQYF,TGCGCCAGCATCCTAGCGACGGAGACCCAGTACTTC
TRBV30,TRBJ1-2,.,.,CAWSRLQGIRPFPTF,TGTGCCTGGAGTAGATTACAGGGTATTCGTCCCTTCCCTACCTTC
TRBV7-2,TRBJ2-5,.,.,CASSPQETQYF,TGTGCCAGCAGTCCTCAAGAGACCCAGTACTTC
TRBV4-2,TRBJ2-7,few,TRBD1,CASSQVGQGGYEQYF,TGTGCCAGCAGCCAAGTGGGACAGGGGGGCTACGAGCAGTACTTC
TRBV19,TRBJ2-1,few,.,CASSEQRNNEQFF,TGTGCCAGTAGTGAACAGAGAAACAATGAGCAGTTCTTC
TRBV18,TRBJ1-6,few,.,CASSPGPVVYSPLHF,TGTGCCAGCTCACCAGGGCCGGTGGTGTATTCACCCCTCCACTTT
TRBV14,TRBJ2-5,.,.,CASSQVGRQGMAETQYF,TGTGCCAGCAGCCAAGTGGGTAGGCAGGGGATGGCAGAGACCCAGTACTTC
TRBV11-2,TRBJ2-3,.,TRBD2,CASEDWGGWSNTQYF,TGTGCCAGCGAGGATTGGGGGGGATGGTCTAATACGCAGTATTTT
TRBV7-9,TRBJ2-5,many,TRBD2,CASSVIAGGAETQYF,TGTGCCAGCAGCGTAATAGCGGGGGGGGCAGAGACCCAGTACTTC
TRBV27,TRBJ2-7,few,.,CASSSPGQKYYEQYF,TGTGCCAGCAGTTCGCCAGGGCAAAAATACTACGAGCAGTACTTC
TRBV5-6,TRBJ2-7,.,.,CASSSRPWGDEQYF,TGTGCCAGCAGCTCCCGGCCCTGGGGCGACGAGCAGTACTTC
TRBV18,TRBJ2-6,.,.,CASSSRSGANVLTF,TGTGCCAGCTCAAGCAGGTCTGGGGCCAACGTCCTGACTTTC
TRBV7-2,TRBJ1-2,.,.,CASRGLPNYGYTF,TGTGCCAGCAGGGGGCTCCCTAACTATGGCTACACCTTC
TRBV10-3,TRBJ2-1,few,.,CAISEGQGRNEQFF,TGTGCCATCAGTGAGGGCCAGGGGCGGAATGAGCAGTTCTTC
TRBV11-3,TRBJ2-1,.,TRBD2,CASSSSGRGQFF,TGTGCCAGCAGCTCTAGCGGTAGGGGGCAGTTCTTC
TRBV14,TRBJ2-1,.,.,CASSRRQYNEQFF,TGTGCCAGCAGCCGTCGACAGTACAATGAGCAGTTCTTC